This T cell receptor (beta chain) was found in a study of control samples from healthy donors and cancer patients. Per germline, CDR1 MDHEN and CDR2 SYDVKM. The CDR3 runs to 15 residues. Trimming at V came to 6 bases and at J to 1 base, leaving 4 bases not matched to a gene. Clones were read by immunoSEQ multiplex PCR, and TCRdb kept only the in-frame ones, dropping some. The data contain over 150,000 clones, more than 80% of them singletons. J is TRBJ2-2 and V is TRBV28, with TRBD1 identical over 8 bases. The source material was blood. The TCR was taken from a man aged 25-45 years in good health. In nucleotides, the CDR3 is TGTGCCAGCAGACTCGGACAGGGGAACACCGGGGAGCTGTTTTTT. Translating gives CASRLGQGNTGELFF.